What follows are 28 T cell receptor beta chains derived from one specimen sequenced in a study of blood T cell repertoires in COVID-19. Profiled with immunoSEQ multiplex PCR; TCRdb holds only in-frame clones, not every one. Counted here are roughly 120,000 clones, about 85% occurring once; the ten biggest clones make up 1.9%. The sequenced sample was peripheral blood. Receptors were obtained from a man in his 70s with acute or convalescent COVID-19.

V gene TRBV5-1 combines with J gene TRBJ2-7; weak D call: TRBD1 (6 bases). CDR3 size: 19 residues. The germline V gene encodes CDR1 SGHRS and CDR2 YFSETQ. V was pared by 2 bases and J by 2 bases, with 26 bases between. This CDR3 reads CASSFWFSPTGVTPYEQYF. The CDR3 coding sequence is TGCGCCAGCAGCTTTTGGTTCTCCCCGACAGGAGTAACCCCCTACGAGCAGTACTTC.

The J gene is TRBJ1-5, the V gene TRBV11-2; no clear D gene. The germline V and J ends were trimmed by 6 bases and 0 bases, with 9 bases remaining between them. CDR3 length: 14 residues. Germline CDR1 and CDR2: SGHAT and FQNNGV. For the CDR3, the DNA is TGTGCCAGCAGTCAGGCTAATAGCAATCAGCCCCAGCATTTT. Translation: CASSQANSNQPQHF. The whole variable domain, filled in from reference TRBV11-2 and TRBJ1-5, reads EAGVAQSPRYKIIEKRQSVAFWCNPISGHATLYWYQQILGQGPKLLIQFQNNGVVDDSQLPKDRFSAERLKGVDSTLKIQPAKLEDSAVYLCASSQANSNQPQHFGDGTRLSIL.

The genes are TRBV27 and TRBJ2-3; D is possibly TRBD2 (7 bases). The CDR3 contains 19 residues. Germline values: CDR1 MNHEY, CDR2 SMNVEV (reference sequence). V was clipped by 1 base and J by 3 bases, with 23 bases between them. For the CDR3, the DNA is TGTGCCAGCAGTTTATTCGTAGGTGTTGGGGGGGGGCCTACAGATACGCAGTATTTT. This codes for CASSLFVGVGGGPTDTQYF.

This chain uses TRBV9 with TRBJ2-3; TRBD2 matches 10 bases. This CDR3 has 16 amino acids. Trimming took 4 bases from V and 6 from J; bases not matched to a gene: 11. Looked up from germline, CDR1 is SGDLS and CDR2 is YYNGEE. CDR3 in DNA: TGTGCCAGCAGCACCACTAGCGGGGCCGGGCTGGATACGCAGTATTTT. Its protein product is CASSTTSGAGLDTQYF.

This clone appeared a few times. The chain combines TRBV4-1 with TRBJ2-1; D gene unclear. Germline CDR1 is MGHRA and CDR2 is YSYEKL. CDR3 length equals 16 residues. Trimming removed 2 bases from V and 11 bases from J, with 22 bases in between. CDR3 coding DNA: TGCGCCAGCAGCCAACTACTGAGTGTCCGCCTTAATCAGCAGTTCTTC. It translates to CASSQLLSVRLNQQFF.

V is TRBV15 and J is TRBJ2-1, with 12 bases lining up with TRBD2. This CDR3 spans 18 amino acids. The V segment lost 1 base and the J segment 0 bases; nucleotides outside the gene matches: 4. CDR1 and CDR2 from the germline V gene are LNHNV and YYDKDF (reference sequence). CDR3: CATSRAASGGASYNEQFF. The DNA for the CDR3 is TGTGCCACCAGCAGAGCTGCTAGCGGGGGGGCCTCCTACAATGAGCAGTTCTTC.

V gene TRBV4-1 combines with J gene TRBJ1-6; TRBD1 is a possible D gene (6 bases). Trimming stripped 4 bases from V and 9 bases from J, with 19 bases between. CDR1 and CDR2 from the germline V gene are MGHRA and YSYEKL. This CDR3 is built from 16 residues. In DNA form, the CDR3 reads TGCGCCAGCAGCCCAGGGGTATTTTACGGTGCTTCACCCCTCCACTTT. This translates into CASSPGVFYGASPLHF.

CDR3 protein: CASSLAGIQETQYF. The DNA for the CDR3 is TGTGCCAGCAGTTTAGCGGGGATCCAAGAGACCCAGTACTTC. The V call is TRBV27, the J call TRBJ2-5; possibly TRBD2 for D (6 bases). Per the germline V gene, CDR1 is MNHEY and CDR2 is SMNVEV (reference sequence). CDR3 size: 14 residues. Trimming removed 2 bases at V and 1 base at J, with 8 bases between.

The rearrangement joins TRBV6-6 to TRBJ1-4; TRBD1 is a possible D gene (5 bases). V was trimmed by 7 bases and J by 3 bases, leaving 15 bases between them. The CDR3 runs to 15 residues. Germline CDR1 and CDR2: MNHNY and SVGAGI (reference sequence). CDR3 region: CASKTGPGANEKLFF. The DNA for the CDR3 is TGTGCCAGCAAAACAGGACCGGGGGCTAATGAAAAACTGTTTTTT.

The CDR3, as DNA: TGCGCCAGCAGCTCCAAATTCGAGGGACACCCGTCCTACGAGCAGTACTTC. Residues: CASSSKFEGHPSYEQYF. The chain links TRBV5-1 to TRBJ2-7, with D perhaps matching TRBD1 (6 bases). This CDR3 region has 17 residues. Per the germline V gene, CDR1 is SGHRS and CDR2 is YFSETQ. V was shortened by 3 bases and J by 1 base, with 20 bases between the two germline ends.

The CDR3 loop reads CASSVAANTEAFF. DNA of the CDR3: TGTGCCAGCAGTGTGGCGGCGAACACTGAAGCTTTCTTT. The chain has TRBV3-1 (or the pseudogene TRBV3-2) and TRBJ1-1; D not resolved. Trimming removed 6 bases from V and 1 base from J, with 9 bases in between. Looked up from germline, CDR1 is LGHDT and CDR2 is YNNKEL (reference sequence). The CDR3 has 13 residues.

This clone was recorded a few times. The CDR3 DNA reads as TGTGCCAGCAGTGAATTCTCCACGGGGGTCGGGGAGCTGTTTTTT. This translates into CASSEFSTGVGELFF. V and J are TRBV6-1 and TRBJ2-2; possible D gene TRBD2, 6 bases. CDR3 length: 15 amino acids. The germline V gene has CDR1 MNHNS and CDR2 SASEGT. The V gene lost 2 bases and the J gene lost 7 bases, with 14 bases spanning the gap.

The chain recombines TRBV7-3 with TRBJ2-1, with unresolved D. Between the trimmed V and J ends, which lost 3 bases and 1 base, there was a span of 10 bases. CDR1 and CDR2 (germline): SGHTA, FQGTGA. This CDR3 comprises 15 residues. CDR3 nucleotide sequence: TGTGCCAGCAGCTTCCAACCTAGGTCCTACAATGAGCAGTTCTTC. This codes for CASSFQPRSYNEQFF.

The CDR3 nucleotides read TGTGCCAGTAGTATAGGGCATGATTACGAGCAGTACTTC. The encoded protein is CASSIGHDYEQYF. V gene TRBV19 combines with J gene TRBJ2-7; D not resolved. This CDR3 has 13 residues. The germline gives CDR1 LNHDA, CDR2 SQIVND (reference sequence). V dropped 1 base and J dropped 4 bases, with 8 bases sitting between them.

The chain links TRBV10-3 to TRBJ1-4; D perhaps matches TRBD1 (6 bases). Deletions cut 5 bases from V and 7 bases from J, with 11 bases between. CDR1 is ENHRY, CDR2 SYGVKD, per germline. CDR3 length: 13 residues. The CDR3 DNA is TGTGCCATCAGTAACAGGGAAGGTGAAAAACTGTTTTTT. The encoded protein is CAISNREGEKLFF.

This chain joins TRBV6-5 and TRBJ1-5, with D perhaps matching TRBD1 (5 bases). Trimming removed 7 bases at V and 1 base at J, with 14 bases between. CDR1 and CDR2 (germline): MNHEY, SVGAGI. This CDR3 has 15 residues. CDR3 nucleotides: TGTGCCAGCATCCCGCCAGGGTGGAGCAATCAGCCCCAGCATTTT. Protein: CASIPPGWSNQPQHF.

This chain uses TRBV3-1 (or the pseudogene TRBV3-2) with TRBJ1-2; D uncertain. V shed 0 bases and J shed 4 bases, with 9 bases lying between them. The CDR3 contains 14 residues. Germline V gene lookup returns CDR1 LGHDT and CDR2 YNNKEL (reference sequence). The DNA for the CDR3 is TGTGCCAGCAGCCAAGACGGTTCACGCTATGGCTACACCTTC. This sequence encodes CASSQDGSRYGYTF.

This clone has just a few counts. V and J are TRBV7-8 and TRBJ1-5; the D gene is possibly TRBD1 (5 bases). Germline V lookup: CDR1 SGHVS, CDR2 FQNEAQ. This CDR3 region has 16 residues. V was trimmed by 3 bases and J by 2 bases, leaving 14 bases between them. The CDR3 nucleotides are TGTGCCAGCAGCTTGATAGGGATGACAGGCAATCAGCCCCAGCATTTT. It specifies CASSLIGMTGNQPQHF.

The chain has TRBV7-9 and TRBJ2-2, with D possibly being TRBD2 (6 bases). Germline CDR1 reads SEHNR; CDR2 reads FQNEAQ (reference sequence). The V end was cut by 0 bases, the J end by 4 bases, with 6 bases between. This CDR3 has 14 residues. The CDR3 nucleotides are TGTGCCAGCAGCTTAGCGGGGGGCACCGGGGAGCTGTTTTTT. This codes for CASSLAGGTGELFF.

This clone has ten or more counts. The CDR3 here is CASSYLAGGLGTYEQYF. The CDR3 nucleotides are TGTGCCAGCAGCTACCTAGCGGGGGGCTTAGGGACCTACGAGCAGTACTTC. This chain uses TRBV7-2 with TRBJ2-7; 11 nucleotides line up with TRBD2. Germline V CDR1 and CDR2: SGHTA, FQGNSA. J lost 2 bases, V lost 4 bases, and 10 bases had no gene match. The CDR3 extends over 17 amino acids. The whole variable domain, filled in from reference TRBV7-2 and TRBJ2-7, reads GAGVSQSPSNKVTEKGKDVELRCDPISGHTALYWYRQSLGQGLEFLIYFQGNSAPDKSGLPSDRFSAERTGGSVSTLTIQRTQQEDSAVYLCASSYLAGGLGTYEQYFGPGTRLTVT.

The V and J genes are TRBV5-8 and TRBJ1-2; D is perhaps TRBD1 (6 bases). Trimming pared 3 bases from V and 7 bases from J, leaving 16 bases between. CDR3 length equals 14 residues. Germline V CDR1 and CDR2: SGHTS, YDEGEE. The DNA of the CDR3 is TGTGCCAGCAGCTCGTCGCAGGGGCTCAGTGGCTACACCTTC. Translating gives CASSSSQGLSGYTF.

This chain links TRBV7-2 with TRBJ1-2; the D gene is possibly TRBD1 (5 bases). The V gene lost 6 bases and the J gene lost 4 bases, with 12 bases spanning the gap. This CDR3 region has 13 residues. Looked up from germline, CDR1 is SGHTA and CDR2 is FQGNSA. CDR3 sequence (DNA): TGTGCCAGCAGTCGTCCGGGGGGCTATGGCTACACCTTC. This codes for CASSRPGGYGYTF.

This chain joins TRBV7-3 and TRBJ1-5; 8 bases line up with TRBD1. This CDR3 spans 17 amino acids. V lost 3 bases and J lost 3; bases outside the gene matches: 10. Germline CDR1 SGHTA, CDR2 FQGTGA. In nucleotides, the CDR3 is TGTGCCAGCAGCTTCTCCGGACAGGGAGAAAACAATCAGCCCCAGCATTTT. Its translation is CASSFSGQGENNQPQHF.

The rearrangement uses TRBV7-6 and TRBJ2-7; 7 nucleotides agree with TRBD2. This CDR3 comprises 17 residues. Per the germline V gene, CDR1 is SGHVS and CDR2 is FNYEAQ. Trimming took 1 base from V and 3 from J; bases not matched to a gene: 12. The CDR3: CASSLEAIPGGIYEQYF. The CDR3 DNA reads TGTGCCAGCAGCTTAGAAGCAATTCCGGGGGGAATCTACGAGCAGTACTTC. The full variable domain, in which reference TRBV7-6 and TRBJ2-7 provide the parts outside the CDR3, is GAGVSQSPRYKVTKRGQDVALRCDPISGHVSLYWYRQALGQGPEFLTYFNYEAQQDKSGLPNDRFSAERPEGSISTLTIQRTEQRDSAMYRCASSLEAIPGGIYEQYFGPGTRLTVT.

For the CDR3, the DNA is TGTGCCAGCAGCTTAATCGTACCGACTAGCGGGGGGAACAATGAGCAGTTCTTC. Protein sequence: CASSLIVPTSGGNNEQFF. V is TRBV7-6 and J is TRBJ2-1, with TRBD2 matching over 13 bases. CDR1 is SGHVS, CDR2 FNYEAQ, per germline. The CDR3 runs 18 residues. Trimming took 2 bases from V and 5 from J; bases not matched to a gene: 9.

V is TRBV15 and J is TRBJ1-5, with 9 bases identical to TRBD1. CDR3 size: 15 residues. The junction had 4 bases not matched to a gene; V was cut back by 0 bases and J by 7 bases. The germline V gene has CDR1 LNHNV and CDR2 YYDKDF (reference sequence). As DNA, the CDR3 is TGTGCCACCAGCAGAGATACAGGGGGCAGCCAGCCCCAGCATTTT. It yields the protein CATSRDTGGSQPQHF.

The J gene is TRBJ1-5, the V gene TRBV15; weak D call: TRBD1 (5 bases). V gave up 0 bases and J gave up 7 bases, with 10 bases separating them. The CDR3 covers 14 residues. Per the germline V gene, CDR1 is LNHNV and CDR2 is YYDKDF (reference sequence). The CDR3 sequence: CATSRESGVQPQHF. The DNA for the CDR3 is TGTGCCACCAGCAGAGAATCGGGGGTCCAGCCCCAGCATTTT.

The chain is built from TRBV11-2 and TRBJ1-6; D remains ambiguous. Germline CDR1 SGHAT, CDR2 FQNNGV. Trimming took 5 bases from V and 8 from J, leaving 13 bases between them. The CDR3 runs 14 residues. CDR3 bases: TGTGCCAGCAGCCAGGACGGGAGTCATTCACCCCTCCACTTT. Encoded protein: CASSQDGSHSPLHF. The variable domain in full, with the rest retrieved from reference TRBV11-2 and TRBJ1-6, is EAGVAQSPRYKIIEKRQSVAFWCNPISGHATLYWYQQILGQGPKLLIQFQNNGVVDDSQLPKDRFSAERLKGVDSTLKIQPAKLEDSAVYLCASSQDGSHSPLHFGNGTRLTVT.